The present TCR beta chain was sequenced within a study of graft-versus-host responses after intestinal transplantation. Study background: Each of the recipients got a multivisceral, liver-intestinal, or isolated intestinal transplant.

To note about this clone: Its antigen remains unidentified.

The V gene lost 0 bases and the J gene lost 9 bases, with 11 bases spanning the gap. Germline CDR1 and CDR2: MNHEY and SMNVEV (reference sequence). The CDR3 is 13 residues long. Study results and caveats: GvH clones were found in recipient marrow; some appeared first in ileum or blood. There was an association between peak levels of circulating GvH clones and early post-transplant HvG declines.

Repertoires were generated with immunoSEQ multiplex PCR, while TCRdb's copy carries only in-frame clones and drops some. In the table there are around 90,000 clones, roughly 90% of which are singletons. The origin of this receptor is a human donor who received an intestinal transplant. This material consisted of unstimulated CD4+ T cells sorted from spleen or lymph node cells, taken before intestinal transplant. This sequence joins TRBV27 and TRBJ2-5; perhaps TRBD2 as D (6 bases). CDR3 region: CASSLSGWGAQYF. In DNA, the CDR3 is TGTGCCAGCAGTTTATCGGGATGGGGGGCCCAGTACTTC.